Presented here are 5 T cell receptor beta chains from one specimen sequenced in a study of shared clonotypes between healthy human individuals (TCRdb year 2020). The library was obtained by the immunoSEQ multiplex PCR assay. Held by TCRdb, this immuneACCESS table contains in-frame sequences only and omits some clones. Under half of the omission traces to an unresolved V gene where checked; the cause of the rest is unknown. This sample gives hundreds of thousands of clones in total; around two thirds of them show up just once. The ten largest clones take up approximately 1.7% of the sample. The specimen sequenced was memory CD4+ T cells sorted from blood. What this sample's cell subset or site label stands for: CD45RA-negative fraction. The receptors here all came from a woman in her thirties in good health.

This clone was seen a single time. This chain connects TRBV6-1 to TRBJ2-1; tentatively, D is TRBD1 (5 bases). V was cut by 6 bases and J by 1 base, with 13 bases left in between. Germline-derived CDR1 and CDR2 are MNHNS and SASEGT. This CDR3 contains 15 residues. Here the CDR3 DNA reads TGTGCCAGCAGGGACCGCCAGGGTTCCTACAATGAGCAGTTCTTC. This sequence encodes CASRDRQGSYNEQFF.

This clone has ten or more counts. This specimen includes other DNA sequences encoding the same CDR3. This chain links TRBV15 with TRBJ1-1; D might be TRBD1 (6 bases). CDR1 LNHNV and CDR2 YYDKDF come from the germline V gene (reference sequence). V was pared by 0 bases and J by 3 bases, with 11 bases between. CDR3 length equals 15 residues. CDR3 amino acids: CATSRDRAGDTEAFF. The CDR3, as DNA: TGTGCCACCAGCAGAGATAGGGCAGGGGACACTGAAGCTTTCTTT.

This clone was seen more than once but under ten times. The gene calls are TRBV2 and TRBJ1-4; the D is unclear. From germline, CDR1 is SNHLY and CDR2 FYNNEI. The CDR3 runs 12 residues. V lost 4 bases, J lost 5 bases, and 5 bases lay in between. The CDR3 loop is CASSVRNEKLFF. The CDR3 nucleotides read TGTGCCAGCAGTGTAAGGAATGAAAAACTGTTTTTT. The whole variable domain, remainder taken from reference TRBV2 and TRBJ1-4, is EPEVTQTPSHQVTQMGQEVILRCVPISNHLYFYWYRQILGQKVEFLVSFYNNEISEKSEIFDDQFSVERPDGSNFTLKIRSTKLEDSAMYFCASSVRNEKLFFGSGTQLSVL.

In the case of this clone: In the same sample, other DNA sequences code for this CDR3. The chain uses TRBV28 and TRBJ2-7; D is ambiguous. The CDR3 is made up of 12 amino acids. Germline V gives CDR1 MDHEN, CDR2 SYDVKM. The V end was cut by 3 bases, the J end by 3 bases, with 6 bases between. CDR3 in DNA: TGTGCCAGCAGTTTGGCTGGCTACGAGCAGTACTTC. Amino acids: CASSLAGYEQYF.

This chain connects TRBV7-9 to TRBJ2-2, with D hard to call. The CDR3 has 15 amino acids. The V gene's germline CDR1 is SEHNR and CDR2 FQNEAQ (reference sequence). The ends were cut back, 1 base at V and 3 bases at J, with 9 bases in the middle. CDR3 nucleotide sequence: TGTGCCAGCAGCTTAGGCAGTTCATACACCGGGGAGCTGTTTTTT. It translates to CASSLGSSYTGELFF.